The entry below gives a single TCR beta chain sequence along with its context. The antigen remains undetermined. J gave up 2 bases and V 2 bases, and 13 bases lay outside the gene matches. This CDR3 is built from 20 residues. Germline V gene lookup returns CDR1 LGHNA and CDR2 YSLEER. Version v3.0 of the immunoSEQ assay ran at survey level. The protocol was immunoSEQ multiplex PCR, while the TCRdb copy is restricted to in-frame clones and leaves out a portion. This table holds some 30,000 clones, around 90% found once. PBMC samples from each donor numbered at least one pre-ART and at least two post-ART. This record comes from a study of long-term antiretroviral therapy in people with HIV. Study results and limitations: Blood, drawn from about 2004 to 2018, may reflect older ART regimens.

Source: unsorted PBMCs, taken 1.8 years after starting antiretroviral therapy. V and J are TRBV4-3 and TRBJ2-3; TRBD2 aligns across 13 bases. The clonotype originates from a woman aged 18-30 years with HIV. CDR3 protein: CASSQRTPGLAGAITDTQYF. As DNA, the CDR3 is TGCGCCAGCAGCCAAAGGACGCCCGGACTAGCGGGAGCCATCACAGATACGCAGTATTTT.